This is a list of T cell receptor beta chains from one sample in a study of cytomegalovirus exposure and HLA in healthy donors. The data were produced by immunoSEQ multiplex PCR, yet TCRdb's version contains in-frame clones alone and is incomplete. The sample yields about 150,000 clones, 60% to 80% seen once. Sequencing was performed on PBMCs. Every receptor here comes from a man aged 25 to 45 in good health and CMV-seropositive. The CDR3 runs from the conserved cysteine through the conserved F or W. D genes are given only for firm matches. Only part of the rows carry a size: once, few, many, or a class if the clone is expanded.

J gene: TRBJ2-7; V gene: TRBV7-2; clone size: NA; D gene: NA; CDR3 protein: CASSSKQVLGYEQYF; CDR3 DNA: TGTGCCAGCAGCTCCAAACAGGTCCTCGGCTACGAGCAGTACTTC
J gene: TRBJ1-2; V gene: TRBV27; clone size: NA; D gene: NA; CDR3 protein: CASSLSPRTVRRGYTF; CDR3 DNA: TGTGCCAGCAGCCTTTCCCCCAGGACAGTCCGCCGAGGCTACACCTTC
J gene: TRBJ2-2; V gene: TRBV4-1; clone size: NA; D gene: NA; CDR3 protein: CASSPEGWTVFGELFF; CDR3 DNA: TGCGCCAGCAGCCCAGAGGGGTGGACTGTCTTCGGGGAGCTGTTTTTT
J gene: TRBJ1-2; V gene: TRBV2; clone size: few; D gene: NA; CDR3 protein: CASSEGRARGYTF; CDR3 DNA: TGTGCCAGCAGTGAGGGGAGGGCTCGGGGCTACACCTTC
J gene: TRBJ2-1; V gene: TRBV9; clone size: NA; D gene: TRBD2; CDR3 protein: CASSATSGRTHEQFF; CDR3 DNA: TGTGCCAGCAGCGCGACTAGCGGGAGGACCCATGAGCAGTTCTTC
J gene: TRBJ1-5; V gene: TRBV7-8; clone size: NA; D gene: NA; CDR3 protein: CASSLAPRVIVNQPQHF; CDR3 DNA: TGTGCCAGCAGCTTAGCGCCGAGGGTAATCGTCAATCAGCCCCAGCATTTT
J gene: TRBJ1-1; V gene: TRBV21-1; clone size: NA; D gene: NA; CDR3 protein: CASSKHARVNTEAFF; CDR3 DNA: TGTGCCAGCAGCAAACACGCCAGGGTGAACACTGAAGCTTTCTTT
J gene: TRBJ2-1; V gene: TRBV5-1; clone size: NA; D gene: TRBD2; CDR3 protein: CASSLGGGPNEQFF; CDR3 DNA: TGCGCCAGCAGCTTGGGGGGAGGGCCCAATGAGCAGTTCTTC
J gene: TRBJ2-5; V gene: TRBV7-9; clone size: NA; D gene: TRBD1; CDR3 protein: CASSLRTGGPKETQYF; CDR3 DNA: TGTGCCAGCAGCCTACGGACAGGGGGGCCCAAAGAGACCCAGTACTTC
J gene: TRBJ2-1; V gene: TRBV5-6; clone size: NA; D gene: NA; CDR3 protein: CASSLGVAGGQRDEQFF; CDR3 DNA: TGTGCCAGCAGCCTGGGGGTCGCAGGAGGACAGAGGGATGAGCAGTTCTTC
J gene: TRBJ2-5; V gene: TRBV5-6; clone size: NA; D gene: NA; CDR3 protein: CASSLGQRQETQYF; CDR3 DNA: TGTGCCAGCAGCTTGGGGCAGAGGCAAGAGACCCAGTACTTC
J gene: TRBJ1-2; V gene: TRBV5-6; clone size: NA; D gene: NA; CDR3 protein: CASSLRENYTF; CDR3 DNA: TGTGCCAGCAGCTTAAGGGAGAACTACACCTTC
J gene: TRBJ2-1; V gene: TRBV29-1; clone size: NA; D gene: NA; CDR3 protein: CSVGGPAAYNEQFF; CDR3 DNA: TGCAGCGTTGGCGGGCCGGCCGCTTACAATGAGCAGTTCTTC
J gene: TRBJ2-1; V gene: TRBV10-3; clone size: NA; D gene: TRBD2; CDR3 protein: CAISESLAVAYNEQFF; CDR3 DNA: TGTGCCATCAGTGAGTCTCTAGCGGTCGCCTACAATGAGCAGTTCTTC